This T cell receptor beta chain was documented in a study of cytomegalovirus exposure and HLA in healthy donors. For the study at large: A prior analysis found about 120 million unique TCR beta sequences from some 190 million T cells.

The PCR was carried out with 60 Vbeta primers and 13 Jbeta primers. The repertoire was sequenced with immunoSEQ multiplex PCR; TCRdb's copy has only in-frame clones and lacks some. This table has about 120,000 clones, 80% appearing once. Germline loops: CDR1 LGHNA, CDR2 YNFKEQ. V shed 1 base and J shed 4 bases, with 10 bases lying between them. CDR3 size: 15 residues. Study-wide findings and caveats: 150 or so TCR beta chains were listed as cytomegalovirus-associated.

Remarks on this clone: Its antigen is as yet unknown.

The chain has TRBV4-2 and TRBJ1-4; perhaps TRBD1 as D (6 bases). The sequence was collected from a female donor in good health and CMV-seronegative. Sequenced sample: PBMCs. The CDR3 coding sequence is TGTGCCAGCAGCCAAGGTGGCAGGGGTAATGAAAAACTGTTTTTT. It encodes CASSQGGRGNEKLFF.